The source of this T cell receptor beta chain is a study of cytomegalovirus exposure and HLA in healthy donors. As for the study in general: Researchers previously reported finding 100 million or so unique TCR beta sequences from 150 million to 200 million T cells.

In the case of this clone: Its antigen is not known.

Both 60 Vbeta primers and 13 Jbeta primers went into the PCR. The table came from immunoSEQ multiplex PCR; TCRdb's copy has only in-frame clones and leaves some out. The sample has fewer than 100,000 clones; just under 80% are singletons. Study-wide points: Specificity of a few CMV-associated chains for CMV antigens was verified in vitro. Usually a TCR sequence was rare, but some public TCRs were found in many donors. A later analysis found that most CMV-associated TCR beta chains appeared HLA-restricted.

The ends were cut back, 1 base at V and 1 base at J, with 14 bases in the middle. Germline lookup yields CDR1 GTSNPN and CDR2 SVGIG (reference sequence). The CDR3 sequence is 16 residues long. The chain recombines TRBV30 with TRBJ1-3; tentative D call: TRBD1 (6 bases). This sequence originates from a woman between 40 and 50 years old in good health and CMV-seropositive. Sequencing used PBMCs. The DNA of the CDR3 is TGTGCCTGGAGTGCCCCAGGGGTAGCTTCTGGAAACACCATATATTTT. Translating gives CAWSAPGVASGNTIYF.